Shown below are 29 T cell receptor beta chains from a single sample sequenced in a study of OX40 agonist ivuxolimab in advanced cancers. Some clones are missing from TCRdb's copy, which holds only in-frame ones; the method was immunoSEQ multiplex PCR. The sample shows approximately 42,000 clones, roughly 77% of them seen only once. The source was CD4+ or CD8+ T cells sorted from blood, collected in a trial of the OX40 agonist ivuxolimab. Receptors were obtained from an adult with an advanced solid tumor such as melanoma, head and neck, liver or kidney cancer.

This chain's CDR3 is CAISEGERTGELFF. The CDR3 DNA sequence: TGTGCCATCAGTGAAGGGGAGAGAACCGGGGAGCTGTTTTTT. The V call is TRBV10-3, the J call TRBJ2-2, with D perhaps TRBD1 or TRBD2 (5 bases each). The germline gives CDR1 ENHRY, CDR2 SYGVKD. V was cut by 3 bases and J by 5 bases, with 10 bases left in between. The length of the CDR3 is 14 residues.

This clone was recorded a few times. The chain uses TRBV19 and TRBJ2-7; D not certain. Germline V gene lookup returns CDR1 LNHDA and CDR2 SQIVND (reference sequence). This CDR3 is built from 14 residues. V lost 2 bases and J 1 base, leaving 9 bases between the germline ends. The CDR3 nucleotides are TGTGCCAGTAGTATAATGATCGGGTCCTACGAGCAGTACTTC. Translation: CASSIMIGSYEQYF. Complete variable domain (other parts from reference TRBV19 and TRBJ2-7): DGGITQSPKYLFRKEGQNVTLSCEQNLNHDAMYWYRQDPGQGLRLIYYSQIVNDFQKGDIAEGYSVSREKKESFPLTVTSAQKNPTAFYLCASSIMIGSYEQYFGPGTRLTVT.

V is TRBV5-4 and J is TRBJ2-5; D may be TRBD1 (5 bases). Judging by the DNA end, TRBJ2-7 fits better; the J call may be wrong. Germline-derived CDR1 and CDR2 are SGHNT and YYREEE (reference sequence). This CDR3 comprises 13 residues. The CDR3 sequence is CASSLAQDYEQYF. CDR3 DNA: TGTGCCAGCAGCTTGGCACAGGACTACGAGCAGTACTTC.

This CDR3 reads CASSKIGGWDQPQHF. For the CDR3, the DNA is TGTGCCAGCAGTAAAATAGGGGGATGGGATCAGCCCCAGCATTTT. V is TRBV6-5 and J is TRBJ1-5; D possibly corresponds to TRBD1 (6 bases). Per the germline V gene, CDR1 is MNHEY and CDR2 is SVGAGI. The CDR3 sequence is 15 residues long. V lost 5 bases, J lost 5 bases, and 16 bases lay in between.

The chain combines TRBV6-1 with TRBJ2-7; D possibly corresponds to TRBD2 (5 bases). The germline V and J ends were trimmed by 6 bases and 2 bases, with 17 bases remaining between them. The CDR3 extends over 15 amino acids. CDR1 and CDR2 (germline): MNHNS, SASEGT. The DNA for the CDR3 is TGTGCCAGCAGCGTTGGGAGATACTCGACCTACGAGCAGTACTTC. Translating gives CASSVGRYSTYEQYF.

This sequence joins TRBV27 and TRBJ1-5, with D tentatively TRBD1 (6 bases). The CDR3 is 14 residues long. Trimming left V 6 bases short and J 2 bases short, with 11 bases between. Germline V gene lookup returns CDR1 MNHEY and CDR2 SMNVEV (reference sequence). As DNA, the CDR3 is TGTGCCAGCAGCCTGGACAGTCGCAATCAGCCCCAGCATTTT. This encodes CASSLDSRNQPQHF.

The J gene is TRBJ2-3, the V gene TRBV9, with D perhaps matching TRBD1 (5 bases). This CDR3 is built from 14 residues. Germline loops: CDR1 SGDLS, CDR2 YYNGEE. The V end lost 4 bases, the J end lost 4 bases, and 13 bases lay between the germline ends. The CDR3 is CASSLRDVADTQYF. CDR3 sequence (DNA): TGTGCCAGCAGCCTCAGGGATGTCGCAGATACGCAGTATTTT. The full variable domain, with the rest looked up from reference TRBV9 and TRBJ2-3, is DSGVTQTPKHLITATGQRVTLRCSPRSGDLSVYWYQQSLDQGLQFLIQYYNGEERAKGNILERFSAQQFPDLHSELNLSSLELGDSALYFCASSLRDVADTQYFGPGTRLTVL.

V usage is TRBV11-2 and J usage is TRBJ1-5; D gene uncertain. The CDR3 runs 14 residues. Looked up from germline, CDR1 is SGHAT and CDR2 is FQNNGV. V lost 4 bases to trimming and J lost 2 bases, with 9 bases between them. The CDR3, as DNA: TGTGCCAGCAGCTCCCAAATAGGCAATCAGCCCCAGCATTTT. It encodes CASSSQIGNQPQHF.

V gene TRBV5-1 combines with J gene TRBJ1-2; no firm D call. In germline, CDR1 is SGHRS, CDR2 YFSETQ. The CDR3 contains 15 residues. The germline V and J ends were trimmed by 3 bases and 3 bases, with 15 bases remaining between them. This CDR3 is CASSSEGYPDYGYTF. CDR3 coding DNA: TGCGCCAGCAGCTCCGAAGGATACCCCGACTATGGCTACACCTTC.

The chain joins TRBV6-4 to TRBJ1-1, with D perhaps TRBD1 (6 bases). CDR3 length: 15 residues. Germline V gives CDR1 MRHNA, CDR2 SNTAGT. The V and J ends lost 6 bases and 4 bases respectively, with 18 bases between them. The CDR3 protein is CASSPWGGAGTEAFF. The CDR3 nucleotides read TGTGCCAGCAGCCCCTGGGGGGGCGCGGGCACTGAAGCTTTCTTT.

J is TRBJ2-3 and V is TRBV7-2, with 9 positions matching TRBD1. V lost 7 bases, J lost 10 bases, and 18 bases stayed unmatched. CDR3 length equals 16 residues. The germline V gene has CDR1 SGHTA and CDR2 FQGNSA. CDR3 region: CASTRGGTGLSRAQYF. CDR3 DNA: TGTGCCAGCACCCGAGGCGGGACAGGGCTCAGCAGGGCGCAGTATTTT.

The chain joins TRBV4-1 to TRBJ2-1; TRBD2 matches at 11 bases. CDR3 length equals 22 residues. Germline CDR1 is MGHRA and CDR2 is YSYEKL. V trimming: 3 bases; J trimming: 0 bases; junction bases outside the gene matches: 19. CDR3 sequence (DNA): TGCGCCAGCAGCCAGAGGGATTTTCATAGCGGGAGGGCCTTCAGCTCCTACAATGAGCAGTTCTTC. It translates to CASSQRDFHSGRAFSSYNEQFF.

The chain has TRBV29-1 and TRBJ2-3; 9 nucleotides match TRBD2. The CDR3 totals 14 residues. Germline V gene sequence: CDR1 SQVTM, CDR2 ANQGSEA. V lost 6 bases, J lost 4 bases, and 8 bases stayed unmatched. CDR3 in DNA: TGCAGCGTCGTTAGCGGGAGTGGCGCAGATACGCAGTATTTT. Encoded protein: CSVVSGSGADTQYF.

This clone came up once. The chain is built from TRBV11-3 and TRBJ2-2; 7 bases agree with TRBD1. In germline, CDR1 is SGHNT, CDR2 YENEEA. The ends lost 5 bases at V and 10 bases at J; junction bases unmatched: 13. The CDR3 is 15 residues long. CDR3 sequence: CASSTAGQARAELFF. For the CDR3, the DNA is TGTGCCAGCAGCACTGCCGGACAGGCTCGTGCGGAGCTGTTTTTT.

The gene calls are TRBV11-1 and TRBJ2-1; 8 bases match TRBD1. In germline, CDR1 is SGHAT, CDR2 FQDESV (reference sequence). Losses at the gene ends were 3 bases for V and 9 bases for J; bases not matched to a gene: 10. The CDR3 has 15 amino acids. CDR3 nucleotide sequence: TGTGCCAGCAGCTTGGGGACCTCAGGGGGCACTGAGCAGTTCTTC. This gives the protein CASSLGTSGGTEQFF.

The chain carries TRBV27 and TRBJ1-1, with D hard to call. V lost 5 bases to trimming and J lost 1 base, with 20 bases between them. Germline V gives CDR1 MNHEY, CDR2 SMNVEV (reference sequence). The CDR3 covers 17 residues. The CDR3 sequence: CASSPFRGAARNTEAFF. CDR3 DNA: TGTGCCAGCAGTCCATTCCGGGGTGCGGCGAGGAACACTGAAGCTTTCTTT.

The chain couples TRBV7-2 to TRBJ2-2; the D gene is possibly TRBD1 (6 bases). The CDR3 loop spans 15 amino acids. Germline values: CDR1 SGHTA, CDR2 FQGNSA. Trimming removed 4 bases at V and 7 bases at J, with 16 bases between. Here the CDR3 reads CASSSQGRRGGELFF. In nucleotides, the CDR3 is TGTGCCAGCAGCTCTCAGGGGCGAAGGGGCGGGGAGCTGTTTTTT.

J is TRBJ1-3 and V is TRBV7-8, with D possibly matching TRBD1 (5 bases). There are 17 residues in the CDR3. V lost 5 bases and J lost 4, with 21 bases in between. In germline, CDR1 is SGHVS, CDR2 FQNEAQ. CDR3 nucleotide sequence: TGTGCCAGCAGCATTAGGGGCAGGGAATTGTCCGGAAACACCATATATTTT. Translated: CASSIRGRELSGNTIYF.

This chain links TRBV5-6 with TRBJ2-7; D is ambiguous. The CDR3 runs 17 residues. V was pared by 1 base and J by 4 bases, with 21 bases between. CDR1 and CDR2 from the germline V gene are SGHDT and YYEEEE. The CDR3 nucleotides read TGTGCCAGCAGCTTGAGCGTTTTCGCGGAGCACTTGTACGAGCAGTACGTC. Translating it yields CASSLSVFAEHLYEQYV.

The V gene is TRBV27, the J gene TRBJ2-7; 9 nucleotides agree with TRBD1. The CDR3 runs to 15 residues. The V and J ends lost 0 bases and 3 bases, in that order; junction bases with no gene match: 3. Per the germline V gene, CDR1 is MNHEY and CDR2 is SMNVEV (reference sequence). In DNA form, the CDR3 reads TGTGCCAGCAGTTTATCCTGGACAGGGGTCTACGAGCAGTACTTC. Its translation: CASSLSWTGVYEQYF.

The chain has TRBV7-2 and TRBJ2-7; the D gene is possibly TRBD1 (5 bases). The CDR3 contains 14 residues. Trimming took 1 base from V and 1 from J, leaving 8 bases between them. CDR1 is SGHTA and CDR2 is FQGNSA in the germline V gene. For the CDR3, the DNA is TGTGCCAGCAGCTTAGGGGGCGGATCCTACGAGCAGTACTTC. Its translation is CASSLGGGSYEQYF.

The rearrangement links TRBV5-6 to TRBJ2-5; 11 nucleotides align to TRBD2. This CDR3 has 19 residues. J gave up 2 bases and V 2 bases, and 14 bases lay outside the gene matches. Germline CDR1 reads SGHDT; CDR2 reads YYEEEE. CDR3 coding DNA: TGTGCCAGCAGCTTCTCACTAGCGGGAGTCCCTTGGGCGCAAGAGACCCAGTACTTC. Residues: CASSFSLAGVPWAQETQYF.

This chain uses TRBV5-1 with TRBJ2-1; D uncertain. V was trimmed by 0 bases and J by 7 bases, leaving 14 bases between them. This CDR3 has 15 amino acids. Per germline, CDR1 SGHRS and CDR2 YFSETQ. The CDR3 nucleotides read TGCGCCAGCAGCTTGGAGGTGCCGATCGTGAATGAGCAGTTCTTC. Amino acids: CASSLEVPIVNEQFF.

The rearrangement joins TRBV12-5 to TRBJ2-5; the D call may be TRBD1 or TRBD2 (5 bases each). CDR1 and CDR2 (germline): LGHNT, FRNRAP. The V gene lost 0 bases and the J gene lost 4 bases, with 9 bases spanning the gap. The CDR3 totals 14 residues. The CDR3 protein is CASGLVGDGETQYF. The CDR3, as DNA: TGTGCTAGTGGTTTGGTGGGGGATGGAGAGACCCAGTACTTC.

This chain links TRBV10-1 with TRBJ2-7, with D uncertain. Germline loops: CDR1 WNHNN, CDR2 SYGVQD (reference sequence). CDR3 size: 13 residues. Trimming shortened V by 3 bases and J by 3 bases, and 9 bases separated the two germline ends. DNA of the CDR3: TGCGCCAGCAGTGAATGCATAGTCTACGAGCAGTACGTC. It specifies CASSECIVYEQYV.

The chain links TRBV5-1 to TRBJ2-1; possible D gene TRBD2, 7 bases. This CDR3 region has 15 residues. V shed 2 bases and J shed 8 bases, with 17 bases lying between them. The germline gives CDR1 SGHRS, CDR2 YFSETQ. The CDR3 loop reads CASSFLAEGDDEQFF. In DNA form, the CDR3 reads TGCGCCAGCAGCTTCCTAGCGGAGGGGGATGATGAGCAGTTCTTC.

In this sample, this clone turned up a few times. The chain employs TRBV19 and TRBJ1-1; a possible D gene is TRBD1 (5 bases). Trimming shortened V by 1 base and J by 1 base, and 16 bases separated the two germline ends. This CDR3 comprises 17 residues. CDR1 and CDR2 from the germline V gene are LNHDA and SQIVND (reference sequence). The CDR3 sequence is CASSIGQMRQGNTEAFF. The CDR3, as DNA: TGTGCCAGTAGTATAGGCCAAATGAGGCAGGGGAACACTGAAGCTTTCTTT.

The CDR3 region is CASILRKGVTGAYEQYV. CDR3 coding DNA: TGTGCCAGCATCCTCCGAAAAGGGGTCACAGGAGCCTACGAGCAGTACGTC. The chain uses TRBV11-1 and TRBJ2-7, with a weak D call TRBD1 (5 bases). The CDR3 runs 17 residues. V was shortened by 7 bases and J by 2 bases, with 24 bases between the two germline ends. The germline V gene encodes CDR1 SGHAT and CDR2 FQDESV (reference sequence).

The chain couples TRBV23-1 to TRBJ1-5, with D unclear. TRBV23-1 is an open reading frame, and its role is uncertain. The CDR3 consists of 19 residues. Deletions cut 0 bases from V and 0 bases from J, with 18 bases between. CDR3: CASSQSEGSHYYSNQPQHF. Here the CDR3 DNA reads TGCGCCAGCAGTCAATCAGAGGGCTCCCACTACTATAGCAATCAGCCCCAGCATTTT.